One T cell receptor (beta chain) is described in this entry. What it binds is not known. The sample belongs to a study of cytomegalovirus exposure and HLA in healthy donors. Findings of the study overall: Earlier findings revealed that most TCR beta V segments proved productive either about 87% or about 30% of the time. Specific recognition of CMV antigens was confirmed in vitro for a few chains (all CMV-associated). Cytomegalovirus-associated status was assigned to some 160 TCR beta chains. Clonal expansion was found to be greater in HLA-associated TCR beta chains than in equally common others in a later analysis.

Use of 60 Vbeta and 13 Jbeta primers characterized the PCR. Sequencing was performed with immunoSEQ multiplex PCR; in TCRdb, only in-frame clones are kept and a portion is missing. The sample holds more than 90,000 clones, about 76% seen once. In germline, CDR1 is SEHNR, CDR2 FQNEAQ (reference sequence). The ends lost 8 bases at V and 5 bases at J; junction bases unmatched: 6. The CDR3 spans 13 residues. The chain joins TRBV7-9 to TRBJ2-3; 8 bases align to TRBD2. The sample comprised PBMCs. This receptor was taken from a woman in her seventies in good health and CMV-seropositive. The CDR3: CASRPGGEDTQYF. The CDR3 DNA sequence: TGTGCCAGCCGACCCGGGGGGGAAGATACGCAGTATTTT.